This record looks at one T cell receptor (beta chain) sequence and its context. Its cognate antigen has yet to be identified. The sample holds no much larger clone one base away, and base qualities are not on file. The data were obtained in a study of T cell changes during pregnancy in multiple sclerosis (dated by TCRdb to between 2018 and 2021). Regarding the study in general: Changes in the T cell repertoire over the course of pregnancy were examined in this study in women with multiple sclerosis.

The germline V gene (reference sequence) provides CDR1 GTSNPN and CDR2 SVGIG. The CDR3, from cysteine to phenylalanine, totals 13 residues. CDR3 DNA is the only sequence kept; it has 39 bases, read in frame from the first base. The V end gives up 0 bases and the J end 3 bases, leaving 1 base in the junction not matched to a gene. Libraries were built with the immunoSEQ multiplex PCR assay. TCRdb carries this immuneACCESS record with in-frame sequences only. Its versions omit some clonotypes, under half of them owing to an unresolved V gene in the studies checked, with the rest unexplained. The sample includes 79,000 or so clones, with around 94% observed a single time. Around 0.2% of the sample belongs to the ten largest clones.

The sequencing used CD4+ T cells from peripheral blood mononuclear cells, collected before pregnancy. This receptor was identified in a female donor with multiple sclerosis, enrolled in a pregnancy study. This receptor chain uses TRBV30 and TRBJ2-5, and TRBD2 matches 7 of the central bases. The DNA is TGTGCCTGGAGTGTAGGGACTAAAGAGACCCAGTACTTC. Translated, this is CAWSVGTKETQYF.